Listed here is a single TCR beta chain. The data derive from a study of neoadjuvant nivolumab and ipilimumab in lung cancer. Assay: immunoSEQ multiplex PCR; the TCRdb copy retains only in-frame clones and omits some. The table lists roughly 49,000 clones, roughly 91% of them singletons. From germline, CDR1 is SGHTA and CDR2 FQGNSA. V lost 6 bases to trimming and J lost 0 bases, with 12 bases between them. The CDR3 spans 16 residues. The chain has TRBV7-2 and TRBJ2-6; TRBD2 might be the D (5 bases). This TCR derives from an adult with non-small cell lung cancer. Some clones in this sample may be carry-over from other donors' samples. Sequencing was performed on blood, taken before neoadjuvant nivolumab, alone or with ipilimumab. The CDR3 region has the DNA TGTGCCAGCAGAAGGGAGCCCTACTCTGGGGCCAACGTCCTGACTTTC. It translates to CASRREPYSGANVLTF.